These T cell receptor beta chains were read from a single sample in a study of human T cells and chemical hapten exposure. From the RACE reads, TCRdb called clonotypes with MiXCR, one entry per CDR3 protein. This repertoire shows roughly 72,000 distinct CDR3 sequences, 10% to 13% found once; its top ten account for under 1.5%. This specimen was whole blood, taken in connection with sensitization to the hapten diphenylcyclopropenone (DPC). Receptor source: a woman aged 45-59 years with alopecia areata. Some clones in this sample may be carry-over from other donors' samples. Both conserved end residues are part of each CDR3. A D gene is named only where the DNA matches it firmly. Size is stated for part of the rows, as once, few or many counts, or as a class when the clone is expanded.

abundance	d_gene	v_gene	j_gene	CDR3nt	CDR3aa
-	-	TRBV27	TRBJ2-5	TGTGCCAGCAGTTCCGCTCACCGGGGGGAGACCCAGTACTTC	CASSSAHRGETQYF
-	-	TRBV11-2	TRBJ1-1	TGTGCCAGCGGGGAAATACCGAACGCTGAAGCTTTCTTT	CASGEIPNAEAFF
-	-	TRBV25-1	TRBJ1-3	TGTGCCAGCAGTGGGTCTGGAAACACCATATATTTT	CASSGSGNTIYF
-	TRBD1	TRBV6-6	TRBJ1-2	TGTGCCAGCAGTTACTCCCGGGACAGGGGGTATGGCTACACCTTC	CASSYSRDRGYGYTF
few	-	TRBV30	TRBJ1-5	TGTGCCTGGAGTGTTAAGGGGGATCAGCCCCAGCATTTT	CAWSVKGDQPQHF
few	-	TRBV29-1	TRBJ2-3	TGCAGCGTTGAAGCTGGGACCTATCAGGATACGCAGTATTTT	CSVEAGTYQDTQYF
many	-	TRBV12-3/TRBV12-4	TRBJ2-1	TGTGCCAGCAGTCCCGGGACAACTCAGTTTGGTGAGCAGTTCTTC	CASSPGTTQFGEQFF
-	-	TRBV5-6	TRBJ1-1	TGTGCCAGCAGCTTGCAGGCTGAAGCTTTCTTT	CASSLQAEAFF
many	TRBD2	TRBV11-2	TRBJ2-1	TGTGCCAGCAGCTTAGGACTAGCGGGAGGGTCCGATGAGCAGTTCTTC	CASSLGLAGGSDEQFF
-	-	TRBV3-1	TRBJ2-7	TGTGCCAGCAGCCAGGGTACCGAGCAGTACTTC	CASSQGTEQYF
-	-	TRBV20-1	TRBJ2-1	TGCAGTGCTAGAGATCGCGGGACAATGCCCTATGAGCAGTTCTTC	CSARDRGTMPYEQFF
many	-	TRBV5-4	TRBJ2-7	TGTGCCAGCAGCTTACGTGGGCGAACCTACGAGCAGTACTTC	CASSLRGRTYEQYF
-	-	TRBV27	TRBJ2-2	TGTGCCAGCAGTCCCCGCTTTTACGGGGGCGGGGTGAACACCGGGGAGCTGTTTTTT	CASSPRFYGGGVNTGELFF
few	TRBD2	TRBV20-1	TRBJ2-1	TGCAGTGCTAGAGGACTAGCAGGGAACAATGAGCAGTTCTTC	CSARGLAGNNEQFF
-	-	TRBV21-1	TRBJ2-1	TGTGCCAGCAGCAGAGACAGGACTAGCGGGAGGCAAGAGCAGTTCTTC	CASSRDRTSGRQEQFF
few	TRBD1	TRBV7-2	TRBJ2-7	TGTGCCAGCAGCACCCAGGGACAGGGGGCGTGGGAGCAGTACTTC	CASSTQGQGAWEQYF
-	-	TRBV12-5	TRBJ2-2	TGTGCTAGTGGTTTGGCCCCTCGGGGCGGGTCGGGCCGGGAGCTGTTTTTT	CASGLAPRGGSGRELFF
-	TRBD2	TRBV11-3	TRBJ2-1	TGTGCCAGCAGCCCACCCTCCAGACTAGCGGGAGGAGGGACTGAGCAGTTCTTC	CASSPPSRLAGGGTEQFF
many	TRBD2	TRBV19	TRBJ2-3	TGTGCCAGTAGTCTCCGGACTAGCGGGAGCACAGATACGCAGTATTTT	CASSLRTSGSTDTQYF
few	-	TRBV27	TRBJ2-1	TGTGCCAGCAGTTGGCAGGGGTTATCCTACAATGAGCAGTTCTTC	CASSWQGLSYNEQFF
-	-	TRBV5-1	TRBJ1-5	TGCGCCAGCAGCTTGGGCAGTGGGGAGCCCCAGCATTTT	CASSLGSGEPQHF
-	-	TRBV10-3	TRBJ1-4	TGTGCCATCAGTGAGTCGTTCGAAGGGTTTAATGAAAAACTGTTTTTT	CAISESFEGFNEKLFF
few	-	TRBV18	TRBJ2-5	TGTGCCAGCTCACCACAGAAAGGCCAAGAGACCCAGTACTTC	CASSPQKGQETQYF
few	-	TRBV10-3	TRBJ2-1	TGTGCCGCGGGCTACAATGAGCAGTTCTTC	CAAGYNEQFF
few	-	TRBV6-5	TRBJ2-3	TGTGCCTCGAAGGAGCAGGCCACCTTCCGAGATACGCAGTATTTT	CASKEQATFRDTQYF
many	TRBD2	TRBV5-1	TRBJ2-3	TGCGCCAGCAGCTTTGGACTAGCGGACCGCCGGGGCACAGATACGCAGTATTTT	CASSFGLADRRGTDTQYF
-	-	TRBV19	TRBJ1-2	TGTGCCAGTAGTATGGGGCTTTACCATGGCTACACCTTC	CASSMGLYHGYTF
few	TRBD1	TRBV7-8	TRBJ2-1	TGTGCCAGCAGCCAACCCGGGACAGGGTACAATGAGCAGTTCTTC	CASSQPGTGYNEQFF
many	-	TRBV24-1	TRBJ2-2	TGTGCTGCGGGGAAGTTCTCGAACACCGGGGAGCTGTTTTTT	CAAGKFSNTGELFF
few	TRBD2	TRBV10-2	TRBJ2-1	TGCGCCAGCAGAGCCCGGGCACTAGCGGGGGATGAGCAGTTCTTC	CASRARALAGDEQFF
-	TRBD1	TRBV11-2	TRBJ2-5	TGTGCCAGCAGCTTAGGCGACAGGGCGCAAGAGACCCAGTACTTC	CASSLGDRAQETQYF
many	-	TRBV25-1	TRBJ2-6	TGTGCCAGCAGTGAAGCAGGCTCTGGGGCCAACGTCCTGACTTTC	CASSEAGSGANVLTF
-	TRBD1	TRBV18	TRBJ1-2	TGTGCCAGCTCACCCGCAGGGGGCGGATATGGCTACACCTTC	CASSPAGGGYGYTF
many	-	TRBV11-2	TRBJ2-7	TGTGCCAGCAGCTTCAGATGGGACTTCCCCAGCTCCTACGAGCAGTACTTC	CASSFRWDFPSSYEQYF
few	-	TRBV20-1	TRBJ1-2	TGCAGTGCTAGAGATAACTCCTACTATGGCTACACCTTC	CSARDNSYYGYTF
-	TRBD1	TRBV7-9	TRBJ2-7	TGTGCCAGCAGTCGCCGGGACAGGGTCTACGAGCAGTACTTC	CASSRRDRVYEQYF
many	TRBD1	TRBV27	TRBJ2-7	TGTGCCAGCAGTTCCCCGGGACAGCTCAGAGCCGAGCAGTACTTC	CASSSPGQLRAEQYF
-	TRBD2	TRBV6-6	TRBJ2-1	TGTGCCAGCAGTTACTCGACTAGCGGGCCCACGTTCTTC	CASSYSTSGPTFF
few	-	TRBV9	TRBJ1-1	TGTGCCAGCAGCGTAGCCCCGAGGGGCACTGAAGCTTTCTTT	CASSVAPRGTEAFF
few	TRBD1	TRBV6-1	TRBJ2-2	TGTGCCAGCAGGCCCGGGACAGGGAGGACCGGGGAGCTGTTTTTT	CASRPGTGRTGELFF
many	-	TRBV14	TRBJ2-2	TGTGCCAGCAGCCACCTTGACAGGTCTGCCGGGGAGCTGTTTTTT	CASSHLDRSAGELFF
-	-	TRBV7-2	TRBJ1-1	TGTGCCAGCAGCTTAGAAGGGAAGCTCCGGAACACTGAAGCTTTCTTT	CASSLEGKLRNTEAFF
-	-	TRBV5-1	TRBJ2-5	TGCGCCAGCAGCTTACAGCCGATGAGCCAAGAGACCCAGTACTTC	CASSLQPMSQETQYF
many	-	TRBV18	TRBJ2-5	TGTGCCAGCTCACCACAAGGAGCAGAGACCCAGTACTTC	CASSPQGAETQYF
few	-	TRBV18	TRBJ1-5	TGTGCCAGCTCCGGACAGAGATCGGGGGCCCAGCATTTT	CASSGQRSGAQHF
few	TRBD1	TRBV20-1	TRBJ1-1	TGCAGTGCTTCCCCCAGGGGGCTAAAGAACACTGAAGCTTTCTTT	CSASPRGLKNTEAFF
many	-	TRBV3-1	TRBJ1-1	TGTGCCAGCAGCCAAGATCGCAGTAGCACTGAAGCTTTCTTT	CASSQDRSSTEAFF
-	-	TRBV15	TRBJ1-5	TGTGCCACCAGCAGAGATGAGGGCGAGCCCCAGCATTTT	CATSRDEGEPQHF
few	TRBD2	TRBV20-1	TRBJ2-7	TGCAGTGCTCCCGCCCCGGGACTAGCGGGAGGTCTGTACGAGCAGTACTTC	CSAPAPGLAGGLYEQYF
few	-	TRBV6-1	TRBJ1-2	TGTGCCACCCTGACCATAGGAGTCTATGGCTACACCTTC	CATLTIGVYGYTF
few	TRBD2	TRBV27	TRBJ2-2	TGTGCCAGCAGTTTACGACTAGCGGGCGCGAACACCGGGGAGCTGTTTTTT	CASSLRLAGANTGELFF
-	-	TRBV2	TRBJ2-3	TGTGCCAGCAGCGCTCGGACGTCAGATACGCAGTATTTT	CASSARTSDTQYF
few	TRBD1	TRBV5-1	TRBJ2-1	TGCGCCAGCAGACCGGGACAGGGGAATGAGCAGTTCTTC	CASRPGQGNEQFF
many	-	TRBV9	TRBJ2-1	TGTGCCAGCAGCGTAGATGTGGGTGAGCAGTTCTTC	CASSVDVGEQFF
-	TRBD1	TRBV29-1	TRBJ2-1	TGCAGCGTTGAATCCGGACAGGGGGGGAATGAGCAGTTCTTC	CSVESGQGGNEQFF
few	-	TRBV6-6	TRBJ2-3	TGTGCCAGCGGCTCCTGGATCTCAGATACGCAGTATTTT	CASGSWISDTQYF
few	-	TRBV11-2	TRBJ2-7	TGTGCCAGCAGCCCCGCCTTGGGCGGAGGCTCCTACGAGCAGTACTTC	CASSPALGGGSYEQYF